Presented here are 7 T cell receptor beta chains from one specimen sequenced in a study of T cell responses to AZD1222 COVID-19 vaccine. The data were produced by immunoSEQ multiplex PCR, yet TCRdb's version contains in-frame clones alone and is incomplete. The sample lists about 86,000 clones, more than 75% occurring once. The specimen comprised peripheral blood, sampled on day 0 of AZD1222 vaccination. The receptor set was obtained from an adult in good health.

The chain has TRBV5-5 and TRBJ2-7, with no clear D. Germline V gene data show CDR1 as SGHKS and CDR2 as YYEKEE (reference sequence). The V end was cut by 3 bases, the J end by 6 bases, with 10 bases between. The CDR3 covers 12 residues. CDR3 in amino acids: CASSSVSGEQYF. The CDR3 coding sequence is TGTGCCAGCAGCTCAGTCAGTGGCGAGCAGTACTTC. Full variable domain (rest looked up from reference TRBV5-5 and TRBJ2-7): DAGVTQSPTHLIKTRGQQVTLRCSPISGHKSVSWYQQVLGQGPQFIFQYYEKEERGRGNFPDRFSARQFPNYSSELNVNALLLGDSALYLCASSSVSGEQYFGPGTRLTVT.

The rearrangement joins TRBV7-9 to TRBJ2-5; 9 positions match TRBD1. The germline CDR1 and CDR2 sequences are SEHNR and FQNEAQ (reference sequence). V was pared by 1 base and J by 2 bases, with 8 bases of the junction left unmatched. The CDR3 runs 17 residues. The CDR3 loop is CASSLGTGALSQETQYF. The CDR3 nucleotides are TGTGCCAGCAGCTTAGGGACAGGGGCTCTGTCACAAGAGACCCAGTACTTC.

DNA for the CDR3: TGCGCCAGCAGCTTGGGATTATGGGACAGCTCCTACAATGAGCAGTTCTTC. It encodes CASSLGLWDSSYNEQFF. V and J are TRBV5-1 and TRBJ2-1; 7 positions match TRBD1. The V segment lost 0 bases and the J segment 0 bases; nucleotides outside the gene matches: 6. This CDR3 contains 17 residues. CDR1 and CDR2 from the germline V gene are SGHRS and YFSETQ.

The genes are TRBV5-1 and TRBJ1-1; D gene ambiguous. The CDR3 contains 14 residues. Trimming removed 0 bases from V and 0 bases from J, with 6 bases in between. The germline V gene has CDR1 SGHRS and CDR2 YFSETQ. CDR3 sequence reads: CASSLAQMNTEAFF. Here the CDR3 DNA reads TGCGCCAGCAGCTTGGCACAGATGAACACTGAAGCTTTCTTT. Variable domain in full (rest from reference TRBV5-1 and TRBJ1-1): KAGVTQTPRYLIKTRGQQVTLSCSPISGHRSVSWYQQTPGQGLQFLFEYFSETQRNKGNFPGRFSGRQFSNSRSEMNVSTLELGDSALYLCASSLAQMNTEAFFGQGTRLTVV.

The V and J genes are TRBV28 and TRBJ1-5, with unresolved D. The CDR3 is 14 amino acids. Trimming left V 2 bases short and J 5 bases short, with 10 bases between. Germline V gene sequence: CDR1 MDHEN, CDR2 SYDVKM. Here the CDR3 reads CASSLGTVDQPQHF. In DNA form, the CDR3 reads TGTGCCAGCAGTTTAGGCACGGTGGATCAGCCCCAGCATTTT.

The genes are TRBV6-6 and TRBJ2-1; 9 positions agree with TRBD2. Germline V gives CDR1 MNHNY, CDR2 SVGAGI (reference sequence). The CDR3 spans 15 residues. V shed 5 bases, J shed 8 bases, and the junction held 10 bases outside the gene matches. The CDR3 reads CASSRGSGRIHEQFF. The DNA for the CDR3 is TGTGCCAGCAGTCGGGGTAGCGGGAGAATTCATGAGCAGTTCTTC.

The V and J genes are TRBV18 and TRBJ1-2, with D unresolved. Germline V gene lookup returns CDR1 KGHSH and CDR2 LQKENI. V was clipped by 4 bases and J by 2 bases, with 8 bases between them. The CDR3 totals 13 residues. The CDR3 nucleotides read TGTGCCAGCTCACGGCCTGAAAACTATGGCTACACCTTC. Residues: CASSRPENYGYTF. The full variable domain, with the rest looked up from reference TRBV18 and TRBJ1-2, is NAGVMQNPRHLVRRRGQEARLRCSPMKGHSHVYWYRQLPEEGLKFMVYLQKENIIDESGMPKERFSAEFPKEGPSILRIQQVVRGDSAAYFCASSRPENYGYTFGSGTRLTVV.